This passage covers 25 T cell receptor beta chains from one sample sequenced in a study of blood T cell repertoires in COVID-19. The data were produced by immunoSEQ multiplex PCR, yet TCRdb's version contains in-frame clones alone and is incomplete. The sample lists about 160,000 clones, roughly 80% occurring once. The sample taken for sequencing was peripheral blood. Receptor source: a man in his 70s with acute or convalescent COVID-19.

The chain carries TRBV24-1 and TRBJ1-5, with D unclear. The V and J ends lost 0 bases and 8 bases respectively, with 7 bases between them. The germline V gene encodes CDR1 KGHDR and CDR2 SFDVKD. The CDR3 sequence is 13 residues long. CDR3 nucleotide sequence: TGTGCCACCAGTGATTTGACCGGGGAGCCCCAGCATTTT. Protein product: CATSDLTGEPQHF.

V and J are TRBV5-1 and TRBJ1-2; TRBD1 matches 7 bases. The CDR3 is 13 amino acids. Germline loops: CDR1 SGHRS, CDR2 YFSETQ. Trimming removed 4 bases from V and 8 bases from J; junction bases left unmatched: 8. The CDR3 here is CASSLTGDSGYTF. CDR3 DNA: TGCGCCAGCAGCCTGACCGGGGACAGCGGCTACACCTTC.

This clone was seen a handful of times. V usage is TRBV2 and J usage is TRBJ2-7; a possible D gene is TRBD1 (5 bases). CDR1 SNHLY and CDR2 FYNNEI come from the germline V gene. This CDR3 spans 14 amino acids. V lost 4 bases and J 6 bases, leaving 16 bases between the germline ends. The CDR3 reads CASSAATAASEQYF. The CDR3 nucleotides are TGTGCCAGCAGTGCAGCGACAGCAGCTTCCGAGCAGTACTTC.

V and J are TRBV6-5 and TRBJ1-1; 8 positions agree with TRBD1. Germline assignment: CDR1 MNHEY and CDR2 SVGAGI. V shed 6 bases and J 9 bases; nucleotides not matched to a gene: 9. There are 13 residues in the CDR3. The CDR3 bases are TGTGCCAGCAGCTCCTACAGGGACAGGAAAGCTTTCTTT. Translation gives CASSSYRDRKAFF.

The V call is TRBV4-3, the J call TRBJ2-7, with TRBD1 matching 7 bases. Germline V gene lookup returns CDR1 LGHNA and CDR2 YSLEER. This CDR3 spans 14 amino acids. Unmatched junction bases numbered 5, after V lost 0 bases and J lost 6 bases. CDR3 protein: CASSQDTGDLEQYF. The CDR3 bases are TGCGCCAGCAGCCAAGATACAGGGGACCTCGAGCAGTACTTC.

The CDR3 spells CAISESTGAQETQYF. The CDR3 bases are TGTGCCATCAGTGAGTCGACAGGGGCACAAGAGACCCAGTACTTC. The chain couples TRBV10-3 to TRBJ2-5, with TRBD1 matching 8 bases. After removal of 0 bases from V and 2 bases from J, the junction contained 2 bases not matched to a gene. This CDR3 has 15 residues. Looked up from germline, CDR1 is ENHRY and CDR2 is SYGVKD.

The rearrangement joins TRBV5-1 to TRBJ1-6; TRBD1 aligns across 10 bases. This CDR3 has 15 amino acids. After removal of 2 bases from V and 10 bases from J, the junction contained 6 bases not matched to a gene. Germline V gene sequence: CDR1 SGHRS, CDR2 YFSETQ. The CDR3 region is CASSFGGTGVSPLHF. CDR3 in DNA: TGCGCCAGCAGCTTTGGGGGGACAGGGGTCTCACCCCTCCACTTT.

The chain links TRBV28 to TRBJ1-6, with D hard to call. CDR3 length: 13 amino acids. V lost 3 bases to trimming and J lost 8 bases, with 8 bases between them. The germline V gene has CDR1 MDHEN and CDR2 SYDVKM. The CDR3 loop reads CASSFWEDSPLHF. DNA of the CDR3: TGTGCCAGCAGTTTTTGGGAGGATTCACCCCTCCACTTT.

This clone is a singleton in its sample. The rearrangement uses TRBV11-3 and TRBJ2-5, with 8 positions matching TRBD1. The length of the CDR3 is 15 residues. Losses at the gene ends were 1 base for V and 5 bases for J; bases not matched to a gene: 6. Germline CDR1 SGHNT, CDR2 YENEEA. The DNA for the CDR3 is TGTGCCAGCAGCTTAGCCCAGGGGGCTTGGGAGACCCAGTACTTC. Protein: CASSLAQGAWETQYF.

J is TRBJ2-3 and V is TRBV7-3, with D tentatively TRBD1 (7 bases). The germline V gene has CDR1 SGHTA and CDR2 FQGTGA. The V end was cut by 5 bases, the J end by 0 bases, with 24 bases between. The CDR3 totals 19 residues. CDR3 bases: TGTGCCAGCAGCGCCACTGGCCGGACAGGAGGGACTAGCACAGATACGCAGTATTTT. Amino acid sequence: CASSATGRTGGTSTDTQYF.

This clone was seen more than once but under ten times. This rearrangement joins TRBV5-4 to TRBJ1-2; possible D gene TRBD1, 6 bases. Germline V gene data show CDR1 as SGHNT and CDR2 as YYREEE (reference sequence). The V end was cut by 1 base, the J end by 12 bases, with 13 bases between. The CDR3 sequence is 12 residues long. CDR3 region: CASSLHRALDTF. CDR3 bases: TGTGCCAGCAGCTTGCACAGGGCGTTGGACACCTTC. Looking up the rest from reference TRBV5-4 and TRBJ1-2 gives the full variable domain: ETGVTQSPTHLIKTRGQQVTLRCSSQSGHNTVSWYQQALGQGPQFIFQYYREEENGRGNFPPRFSGLQFPNYSSELNVNALELDDSALYLCASSLHRALDTFGSGTRLTVV.

The V and J genes are TRBV5-5 and TRBJ2-5; no firm D call. CDR1 and CDR2 (germline): SGHKS, YYEKEE (reference sequence). The length of the CDR3 is 12 residues. V lost 2 bases, J lost 4 bases, and 6 bases lay in between. The CDR3 loop reads CASSFGLETQYF. The CDR3 region has the DNA TGTGCCAGCAGCTTCGGTCTAGAGACCCAGTACTTC.

The genes are TRBV10-1 and TRBJ1-3; D not resolved. The length of the CDR3 is 14 residues. In germline, CDR1 is WNHNN, CDR2 SYGVQD (reference sequence). V was trimmed by 3 bases and J by 0 bases, leaving 6 bases between them. CDR3: CASSDGSSGNTIYF. Written as DNA, the CDR3 is TGCGCCAGCAGTGACGGGAGCTCTGGAAACACCATATATTTT.

This clone has only a few counts. V usage is TRBV30 and J usage is TRBJ1-2; a possible D gene is TRBD1 (5 bases). The CDR3 totals 15 residues. Per the germline V gene, CDR1 is GTSNPN and CDR2 is SVGIG (reference sequence). The V gene lost 0 bases and the J gene lost 5 bases, with 16 bases spanning the gap. In DNA form, the CDR3 reads TGTGCCTGGAGTGTACGGGACTTTGTACGGTATGGCTACACCTTC. It translates to CAWSVRDFVRYGYTF.

The genes are TRBV6-2 or TRBV6-3 and TRBJ1-1; D possibly corresponds to TRBD1 (6 bases). The CDR3 consists of 16 residues. Per the germline V gene, CDR1 is MNHEY and CDR2 is SVGEGT. Trimming removed 2 bases from V and 0 bases from J, with 13 bases in between. CDR3 sequence reads: CASSYTGFNLNTEAFF. Here the CDR3 DNA reads TGTGCCAGCAGTTACACAGGGTTCAATTTGAACACTGAAGCTTTCTTT.

V usage is TRBV19 and J usage is TRBJ1-2, with D possibly TRBD1 on 6 matching bases. Trimming shortened V by 7 bases and J by 7 bases, and 19 bases separated the two germline ends. Germline V gene lookup returns CDR1 LNHDA and CDR2 SQIVND (reference sequence). This CDR3 has 14 amino acids. For the CDR3, the DNA is TGTGCCAGTAACTTTCCAGGGGCAGGGGCTGGCTACACCTTC. Translation gives CASNFPGAGAGYTF.

This clone has a handful of counts. The chain has TRBV2 and TRBJ1-1; D is unresolved. CDR1 and CDR2 (germline): SNHLY, FYNNEI. The CDR3 runs to 13 residues. V was clipped by 3 bases and J by 1 base, with 6 bases between them. CDR3 sequence (DNA): TGTGCCAGCAGTGATCAAGCGAACACTGAAGCTTTCTTT. It specifies CASSDQANTEAFF.

V is TRBV2 and J is TRBJ2-2; D unclear. V was shortened by 2 bases and J by 3 bases, with 10 bases between the two germline ends. The CDR3 runs 15 residues. The germline V gene has CDR1 SNHLY and CDR2 FYNNEI. The DNA of the CDR3 is TGTGCCAGCAGTGAAATCGCAGGATACACCGGGGAGCTGTTTTTT. Encoded protein: CASSEIAGYTGELFF.

The V and J genes are TRBV11-2 and TRBJ2-2, with 12 positions matching TRBD2. The germline CDR1 and CDR2 sequences are SGHAT and FQNNGV. There are 17 residues in the CDR3. J was trimmed by 0 bases and V by 6 bases; bases with no gene match: 5. This chain's CDR3 is CASRRPSGGANTGELFF. The CDR3 DNA sequence: TGTGCCAGCAGACGTCCTAGCGGGGGGGCGAACACCGGGGAGCTGTTTTTT.

This clone appeared a few times. J is TRBJ2-5 and V is TRBV5-1, with TRBD1 matching over 10 bases. CDR1 SGHRS and CDR2 YFSETQ come from the germline V gene. The CDR3 extends over 15 amino acids. Trimming cost V 3 bases and J 1 base; bases outside gene matches: 3. The CDR3 loop is CASSSDRGSQETQYF. As DNA, the CDR3 is TGCGCCAGCAGCTCGGACAGGGGGAGCCAAGAGACCCAGTACTTC.

This rearrangement joins TRBV7-2 to TRBJ2-7; unclear D gene. The CDR3 runs 15 residues. Germline CDR1 is SGHTA and CDR2 is FQGNSA. V was pared by 1 base and J by 1 base, with 11 bases between. CDR3 amino acids: CASSLGWALSYEQYF. CDR3 bases: TGTGCCAGCAGCTTAGGATGGGCGTTATCCTACGAGCAGTACTTC.

J is TRBJ2-1 and V is TRBV30; D possibly corresponds to TRBD1 (6 bases). CDR1 GTSNPN and CDR2 SVGIG come from the germline V gene (reference sequence). Trimming cost V 2 bases and J 10 bases, with 9 bases left between them. The CDR3 spans 11 residues. The CDR3 DNA reads as TGTGCCTGGAGTCCAGGGACAGAGCAGTTCTTC. Translated, it gives CAWSPGTEQFF.

V gene TRBV12-3 or TRBV12-4 combines with J gene TRBJ1-5, with a possible D match to TRBD1 (5 bases). This CDR3 is built from 13 residues. V was cut by 5 bases and J by 3 bases, with 8 bases left in between. The CDR3 DNA is TGTGCCAGCAGTGAGACAGCCAATCAGCCCCAGCATTTT. Its translation is CASSETANQPQHF.

This clone was detected a few times. V gene TRBV5-1 combines with J gene TRBJ2-5; 8 bases line up with TRBD1. The germline gives CDR1 SGHRS, CDR2 YFSETQ. V was clipped by 4 bases and J by 4 bases; unmatched bases: 6. The CDR3 is 14 amino acids. The CDR3 nucleotides are TGCGCCAGCAGCCCTGGACAGGGTCTAGAGACCCAGTACTTC. Translation: CASSPGQGLETQYF.

This clone turned up a few times. The chain is built from TRBV18 and TRBJ1-2, with 8 bases fitting TRBD1. This CDR3 has 14 amino acids. The V gene end was trimmed by 6 bases and the J gene end by 3 bases; junction bases not matched to a gene: 6. CDR1 KGHSH and CDR2 LQKENI come from the germline V gene. CDR3 amino acids: CASSPTGGDYGYTF. The CDR3, as DNA: TGTGCCAGCTCTCCTACAGGGGGTGACTATGGCTACACCTTC.